This TCR beta chain was recovered during a study of graft-versus-host responses after intestinal transplantation. Study summary: Among the recipients, transplants were multivisceral, liver-intestinal, or isolated intestinal. Whole-study findings and limits: GvH clones occurred in recipient marrow; some first appeared in ileum or blood.

J gave up 1 base and V 2 bases, and 14 bases lay outside the gene matches. From germline, CDR1 is ENHRY and CDR2 SYGVKD. The CDR3 totals 20 residues. Method: immunoSEQ multiplex PCR; TCRdb's copy keeps in-frame clones and lacks some. The data show 90,000 to 150,000 clones, roughly 96% seen once. Turning to this clone: Its matching antigen is unknown.

The sequence was collected from a human donor who received an intestinal transplant. Sequences were derived from unstimulated CD8+ T cells sorted from spleen or lymph node cells, sampled before intestinal transplant. V and J are TRBV10-3 and TRBJ2-4, with TRBD2 matching 10 bases. The CDR3 sequence is CAISEAPGLATHRAKNIQYF. In DNA, the CDR3 is TGTGCCATCAGTGAGGCGCCGGGACTAGCGACTCACAGGGCCAAAAACATTCAGTACTTC.